What follows are 25 T cell receptor beta chains derived from one specimen sequenced in a study of blood T cells in healthy people across ages. A second PCR of roughly 7 to 11 cycles used a sample-barcoded 5' primer and a J-beta primer mix. Via MiXCR, TCRdb re-called the 5' RACE reads, giving one row per CDR3 protein. There are roughly 1.5 million distinct CDR3 sequences in the sample; 40% to 45% occur only once, and just over 4% lies in the top ten. Sample: blood. These receptors originate from a woman aged 18-29 years in good health.

This clonotype was seen only a few times. No DNA is shown, since the ends of the CDR3 on it are uncertain; the CDR3 is the one TCRdb lists. CDR3 in amino acids: CASSLLRRRGGEDEGYTF. The rearrangement joins TRBV12-3 or TRBV12-4 to TRBJ1-2; the D segment call TRBD1 is taken from the table without a DNA check. The CDR3 extends over 18 residues, inclusive of both ends.

This clonotype has only a few counts. This chain links TRBV6-5 with TRBJ2-3; D remains ambiguous. V lost 6 bases to trimming and J lost 1 base, with 8 bases between them. Looked up from germline, CDR1 is MNHEY and CDR2 is SVGAGI. The CDR3 is 13 residues long. The CDR3 region has the DNA TGTGCCAGCAGGCCGCATGGCACAGATACGCAGTATTTT. It encodes CASRPHGTDTQYF.

The V and J genes are TRBV5-1 and TRBJ1-4; D perhaps matches TRBD1 (5 bases). CDR1 and CDR2 (germline): SGHRS, YFSETQ. V lost 0 bases and J lost 6, with 12 bases in between. This CDR3 is 15 amino acids long. DNA of the CDR3: TGCGCCAGCAGCTTGGCCGGTCAGGGTTATGAAAAACTGTTTTTT. Residues: CASSLAGQGYEKLFF.

Note on this clonotype: A much larger clone lies a single base off, so this may be a read error. The genes are TRBV29-1 and TRBJ2-1, with no clear D. The V end lost 4 bases, the J end lost 10 bases, and 11 bases lay between the germline ends. The CDR3 contains 11 residues. Germline lookup yields CDR1 SQVTM and CDR2 ANQGSEA. CDR3 region: CSVVTVYEQFF. In DNA form, the CDR3 reads TGCAGCGTTGTAACCGTCTACGAGCAGTTCTTC.

Points on this clonotype: A much more abundant neighbour one base away suggests this may be a read error. V gene TRBV12-3 or TRBV12-4 combines with J gene TRBJ1-5; D is unclear. The germline V and J ends were trimmed by 3 bases and 2 bases, with 8 bases remaining between them. This CDR3 has 14 residues. In DNA, the CDR3 is TGTGCCAGCAGTTTTTGGACGGGCAATCAGCCCCAGCATTTT. As protein: CASSFWTGNQPQHF.

V usage is TRBV11-2 and J usage is TRBJ2-1, with 9 bases aligning to TRBD2. This CDR3 contains 14 residues. Germline CDR1 reads SGHAT; CDR2 reads FQNNGV. V lost 7 bases to trimming and J lost 6 bases; unmatched junction nucleotides: 7. CDR3 region: CASTSGGPGNEQFF. The CDR3 nucleotides are TGTGCCAGCACAAGCGGGGGGCCCGGCAATGAGCAGTTCTTC.

This clonotype was seen a handful of times. The V call is TRBV6-4, the J call TRBJ2-1; 11 nucleotides align to TRBD1. The CDR3 is 14 residues long. With 2 bases clipped from V and 6 bases from J, the junction kept 0 bases outside the gene matches. Looked up from germline, CDR1 is MRHNA and CDR2 is SNTAGT. CDR3 region: CASSDGTGGNEQFF. The CDR3, as DNA: TGTGCCAGCAGTGACGGGACAGGGGGCAATGAGCAGTTCTTC.

This clonotype was seen more than once but under ten times. The V and J genes are TRBV28 and TRBJ2-2; TRBD2 agrees at 8 bases. Germline CDR1 and CDR2: MDHEN and SYDVKM. Germline trimming cut 5 bases from V and 6 bases from J; bases unmatched to any gene: 5. CDR3 length: 14 amino acids. The CDR3 coding sequence is TGTGCCAGCAGTCCGGGGGGGACCCCCGGGGAGCTGTTTTTT. Amino acid sequence: CASSPGGTPGELFF.

V is TRBV12-3 or TRBV12-4 and J is TRBJ2-5; 10 bases are a match to TRBD2. The CDR3 length is 15 residues. J was trimmed by 4 bases and V by 7 bases; bases with no gene match: 9. The CDR3 DNA sequence: TGTGCCAGCAACATCAGGCTAGCGGGAGTAGAGACCCAGTACTTC. Amino acids: CASNIRLAGVETQYF.

This clonotype was seen a handful of times. The chain has TRBV12-3 or TRBV12-4 and TRBJ2-1; D is possibly TRBD2 (5 bases). The germline V and J ends were trimmed by 8 bases and 7 bases, with 15 bases remaining between them. This CDR3 region has 13 residues. CDR3: CASDRGGRNEQFF. Here the CDR3 DNA reads TGTGCCAGCGATCGAGGCGGGCGTAATGAGCAGTTCTTC.

This chain joins TRBV20-1 and TRBJ1-1, with D uncertain. CDR3 size: 12 residues. Looked up from germline, CDR1 is DFQATT and CDR2 is SNEGSKA (reference sequence). With 6 bases removed from V and 1 base from J, the gap between germline ends came to 9 bases. CDR3 nucleotides: TGCAGTGCCGAAGGATGGAACACTGAAGCTTTCTTT. This sequence encodes CSAEGWNTEAFF.

In this sample, this clonotype turned up a few times. The CDR3 loop is CASSPTTGTGETQYF. CDR3 coding DNA: TGTGCCAGCTCACCGACCACGGGAACCGGGGAGACCCAGTACTTC. The V call is TRBV18, the J call TRBJ2-5, with a weak D call TRBD2 (5 bases). Trimming took off 3 bases at V and 5 bases at J, with 16 bases between the two ends. Germline CDR1 KGHSH, CDR2 LQKENI. This CDR3 is 15 amino acids long.

The table lists this clonotype with a few counts. The V call is TRBV4-1, the J call TRBJ2-3; possibly TRBD1 or TRBD2 for D (6 bases each). CDR1 is MGHRA, CDR2 YSYEKL, per germline. With 0 bases removed from V and 4 bases from J, the gap between germline ends came to 17 bases. The CDR3 loop spans 17 amino acids. The CDR3 nucleotides are TGCGCCAGCAGCCAAGATCATCGGTGGGGGGCCTCAGATACGCAGTATTTT. Residues: CASSQDHRWGASDTQYF.

The chain joins TRBV29-1 to TRBJ1-4; D is uncertain. Per the germline V gene, CDR1 is SQVTM and CDR2 is ANQGSEA. V was clipped by 7 bases and J by 5 bases, with 8 bases between them. This CDR3 is built from 11 residues. In DNA form, the CDR3 reads TGCAGCGGGACGTGGAATGAAAAACTGTTTTTT. Its translation: CSGTWNEKLFF.

CDR3 residues: CASSLQAGGPGLNEQFF. In DNA form, the CDR3 reads TGTGCCAGCAGCCTCCAAGCGGGAGGGCCCGGACTCAATGAGCAGTTCTTC. The genes are TRBV6-1 and TRBJ2-1; TRBD2 matches 10 bases. The CDR3 is 17 residues long. CDR1 and CDR2 from the germline V gene are MNHNS and SASEGT. The V segment lost 6 bases and the J segment 6 bases; nucleotides outside the gene matches: 14.

This clonotype has only a few counts. The V gene is TRBV10-3, the J gene TRBJ1-5; weak D call: TRBD1 (6 bases). Germline V gives CDR1 ENHRY, CDR2 SYGVKD. The CDR3 totals 13 residues. The ends were cut back, 10 bases at V and 3 bases at J, with 13 bases in the middle. The CDR3 protein is CATATGTNQPQHF. The CDR3 nucleotides read TGTGCCACGGCAACAGGGACCAATCAGCCCCAGCATTTT.

V is TRBV29-1 and J is TRBJ2-7; D is perhaps TRBD2 (5 bases). The CDR3 totals 12 residues. Trimming stripped 6 bases from V and 5 bases from J, with 14 bases between. Germline V gives CDR1 SQVTM, CDR2 ANQGSEA. The CDR3 loop reads CSVHSGIHEQYF. In nucleotides, the CDR3 is TGCAGCGTGCACTCGGGGATCCACGAGCAGTACTTC.

This clonotype was counted between two and nine times. This chain links TRBV7-6 with TRBJ1-2, with D unresolved. With 1 base removed from V and 6 bases from J, the gap between germline ends came to 12 bases. CDR3 length: 14 residues. Germline V gene data show CDR1 as SGHVS and CDR2 as FNYEAQ. The CDR3 sequence: CASSLVPDGDGYTF. The CDR3 nucleotides are TGTGCCAGCAGCTTAGTACCGGACGGCGATGGCTACACCTTC.

This clonotype was seen only a few times. The V call is TRBV14, the J call TRBJ1-4; no firm D call. CDR1 and CDR2 (germline): SGHDN, FVKESK. Trimming removed 1 base at V and 3 bases at J, with 6 bases between. The CDR3 runs to 14 residues. CDR3 loop: CASSQGVPNEKLFF. CDR3 sequence (DNA): TGTGCCAGCAGCCAAGGTGTCCCTAATGAAAAACTGTTTTTT.

This chain uses TRBV7-9 with TRBJ1-4; D is perhaps TRBD1 (5 bases). V lost 5 bases and J lost 8, with 12 bases in between. The CDR3 is 13 residues long. The V gene's germline CDR1 is SEHNR and CDR2 FQNEAQ (reference sequence). The CDR3 spells CASSPGGSEKLFF. The CDR3 nucleotides are TGTGCCAGCAGCCCGGGGGGGTCCGAAAAACTGTTTTTT.

This clonotype was seen ten or more times. Its ends do not fully match the called genes, so a read error is possible. The chain couples TRBV7-2 to TRBJ2-1; no definite D call. Germline V gene data show CDR1 as SGHTA and CDR2 as FQGNSA. CDR3 size: 12 residues. The chain's CDR3 is CASSLPYNEQFF. CDR3 nucleotide sequence: TGCGCCAGCAGCCTACCTTACAATGAGCAGTTCTTC.

J is TRBJ2-7 and V is TRBV20-1; D ambiguous. The CDR3 is 13 amino acids. V lost 1 base and J 2 bases, leaving 9 bases between the germline ends. The germline CDR1 and CDR2 sequences are DFQATT and SNEGSKA (reference sequence). CDR3 in amino acids: CSARVAVTYEQYF. As DNA, the CDR3 is TGCAGTGCTAGAGTCGCGGTTACCTACGAGCAGTACTTC.

The rearrangement uses TRBV4-1 and TRBJ2-3; 7 positions match TRBD2. V lost 0 bases, J lost 4 bases, and 10 bases stayed unmatched. The CDR3 is 17 amino acids. Germline V gene sequence: CDR1 MGHRA, CDR2 YSYEKL. The CDR3 reads CASSQDQLARVADTQYF. Written as DNA, the CDR3 is TGCGCCAGCAGCCAAGATCAACTAGCGAGGGTGGCAGATACGCAGTATTTT.

This chain connects TRBV27 to TRBJ1-2, with 7 bases aligning to TRBD1. Germline V gives CDR1 MNHEY, CDR2 SMNVEV (reference sequence). V trimming: 5 bases; J trimming: 4 bases; junction bases outside the gene matches: 4. The CDR3 loop spans 13 amino acids. DNA of the CDR3: TGTGCCAGCAGTGACCGGGACAGCTATGGCTACACCTTC. Its translation is CASSDRDSYGYTF.

The rearrangement uses TRBV4-3 and TRBJ2-3; 7 bases align to TRBD2. CDR1 and CDR2 (germline): LGHNA, YSLEER. The CDR3 runs 17 residues. After removal of 0 bases from V and 4 bases from J, the junction contained 10 bases not matched to a gene. The CDR3 region is CASSQDRRLALADTQYF. DNA of the CDR3: TGCGCCAGCAGCCAAGATAGGAGACTAGCCTTGGCAGATACGCAGTATTTT.